This T cell receptor beta chain emerged from a study of blood T cell repertoires in COVID-19. In the study overall: Both acute and convalescent COVID-19 samples were obtained from the United States, Italy and Spain.

The V segment lost 6 bases and the J segment 0 bases; nucleotides outside the gene matches: 4. The CDR3 spans 14 residues. CDR1 MNHEY and CDR2 SVGAGI come from the germline V gene. Some clones are missing from TCRdb's copy, which holds only in-frame ones; the method was immunoSEQ multiplex PCR. In the table there are 200,000 to 250,000 clones, 75% to 90% of which are singletons. The source is a man in his fifties or sixties who had been exposed to COVID-19. The chain carries TRBV6-5 and TRBJ1-2; 7 nucleotides agree with TRBD1. The specimen was PBMCs or T cells enriched from blood (not recorded which). In DNA form, the CDR3 reads TGTGCCAGCAGGAACGACAGGGCTAACTATGGCTACACCTTC. Its translation: CASRNDRANYGYTF.